The present T cell receptor (beta chain) was sequenced within a study of blood T cell repertoires in COVID-19. On the study more broadly: Sites in the United States, Italy and Spain provided acute and convalescent COVID-19 samples. The analysed material was cDNA or gDNA that came from T cells, B-cell-depleted T cells, or PBMCs.

The germline gives CDR1 LNHNV, CDR2 YYDKDF (reference sequence). The V end was cut by 0 bases, the J end by 4 bases, with 12 bases between. The CDR3 runs to 16 residues. Sequenced by immunoSEQ multiplex PCR; TCRdb stores in-frame clones only, minus some. The table has approximately 90,000 clones, about 79% seen once; the top ten hold roughly 25%. This chain links TRBV15 with TRBJ2-2, with D possibly matching TRBD1 (5 bases). The specimen was peripheral blood. This clonotype originated in a man aged 55 to 70 with acute or convalescent COVID-19. The chain's CDR3 is CATSRDARVPTGELFF. In DNA, the CDR3 is TGTGCCACCAGCAGAGATGCCAGGGTCCCCACCGGGGAGCTGTTTTTT.